The 32 T cell receptor beta chains below all came from one sample that was sequenced in a study of blood T cell repertoires in COVID-19. Only in-frame clones appear in the TCRdb table, and some are missing; sequencing was by immunoSEQ multiplex PCR. Of fewer than 350,000 clones listed, roughly 88% are singletons. The specimen sequenced was peripheral blood. The receptors come from a man aged 18 to 29 with active or convalescent COVID-19.

The genes are TRBV13 and TRBJ2-1; 8 bases are shared with TRBD1. CDR1 PRHDT and CDR2 FYEKMQ come from the germline V gene (reference sequence). V shed 5 bases, J shed 4 bases, and the junction held 7 bases outside the gene matches. The CDR3 runs 15 residues. The CDR3 loop is CASSQGAAPYNEQFF. CDR3 bases: TGTGCCAGCAGCCAGGGGGCAGCCCCATACAATGAGCAGTTCTTC.

The chain links TRBV7-2 to TRBJ1-2; D remains ambiguous. Trimming left V 2 bases short and J 7 bases short, with 8 bases between. Germline lookup yields CDR1 SGHTA and CDR2 FQGNSA. This CDR3 spans 12 amino acids. CDR3 sequence reads: CASSLSSGGYTF. In nucleotides, the CDR3 is TGTGCCAGCAGCTTATCATCCGGTGGCTACACCTTC.

This chain's CDR3 is CASSITGVEGYTF. The CDR3 bases are TGCGCCAGCAGCATAACAGGGGTCGAGGGCTACACCTTC. The V gene is TRBV5-1, the J gene TRBJ1-2, with 7 positions matching TRBD1. This CDR3 region has 13 residues. With 4 bases clipped from V and 8 bases from J, the junction kept 8 bases outside the gene matches. Per germline, CDR1 SGHRS and CDR2 YFSETQ.

About this clone: One junction end does not reproduce the germline sequence, and a read error may be involved. The rearrangement uses TRBV2 and TRBJ2-7, with 7 bases matching TRBD2. CDR3 size: 14 residues. Per germline, CDR1 SNHLY and CDR2 FYNNEI. CDR3 sequence (DNA): TGTGCCAGCAGGGAAGGGGAGGGCTCCTACGAGCAGTACTTC. This translates into CASREGEGSYEQYF.

The rearrangement uses TRBV7-2 and TRBJ2-3; 8 nucleotides align to TRBD2. V was pared by 5 bases and J by 2 bases, with 6 bases of the junction left unmatched. The CDR3 length is 15 residues. CDR1 and CDR2 (germline): SGHTA, FQGNSA. In nucleotides, the CDR3 is TGTGCCAGCAGCCTGAGAGCGGGGGACACAGATACGCAGTATTTT. The encoded protein is CASSLRAGDTDTQYF.

CDR3 sequence: CASSTRDLNTGELFF. The CDR3 DNA reads TGTGCCAGCAGCACCCGGGACTTAAACACCGGGGAGCTGTTTTTT. J is TRBJ2-2 and V is TRBV13; the D gene is possibly TRBD2 (6 bases). CDR1 is PRHDT and CDR2 is FYEKMQ in the germline V gene (reference sequence). V lost 5 bases and J 2 bases, leaving 12 bases between the germline ends. The CDR3 totals 15 residues.

The chain combines TRBV24-1 with TRBJ2-7, with a possible D match to TRBD1 (5 bases). Trimming shortened V by 3 bases and J by 5 bases, and 16 bases separated the two germline ends. In germline, CDR1 is KGHDR, CDR2 SFDVKD. This CDR3 contains 15 residues. CDR3 amino acids: CATSDVTQESNEQYF. CDR3 DNA sequence: TGTGCCACCAGTGATGTCACACAGGAGAGCAACGAGCAGTACTTC.

This clone is a singleton in its sample. The chain couples TRBV15 to TRBJ1-4; D is perhaps TRBD1 (6 bases). CDR1 and CDR2 from the germline V gene are LNHNV and YYDKDF (reference sequence). The V end lost 0 bases, the J end lost 5 bases, and 13 bases lay between the germline ends. This CDR3 comprises 16 residues. Here the CDR3 reads CATSRDARDKNEKLFF. CDR3 DNA: TGTGCCACCAGCAGAGATGCCCGGGACAAGAATGAAAAACTGTTTTTT. Drawing the rest from reference TRBV15 and TRBJ1-4, the complete variable domain is DAMVIQNPRYQVTQFGKPVTLSCSQTLNHNVMYWYQQKSSQAPKLLFHYYDKDFNNEADTPDNFQSRRPNTSFCFLDIRSPGLGDTAMYLCATSRDARDKNEKLFFGSGTQLSVL.

This clone has only one observation. The chain links TRBV12-5 to TRBJ2-3; D perhaps matches TRBD1 (5 bases). V was cut by 9 bases and J by 3 bases, with 19 bases left in between. CDR1 is LGHNT, CDR2 FRNRAP, per germline. This CDR3 comprises 15 residues. In DNA, the CDR3 is TGTGCTAGCAAGTTATGGACAAGGGGTACAGATACGCAGTATTTT. It yields the protein CASKLWTRGTDTQYF. Drawing the rest from reference TRBV12-5 and TRBJ2-3, the complete variable domain is DARVTQTPRHKVTEMGQEVTMRCQPILGHNTVFWYRQTMMQGLELLAYFRNRAPLDDSGMPKDRFSAEMPDATLATLKIQPSEPRDSAVYFCASKLWTRGTDTQYFGPGTRLTVL.

The chain has TRBV7-8 and TRBJ1-5; D is undetermined. CDR3 size: 13 residues. Trimming removed 1 base from V and 7 bases from J, with 8 bases in between. Germline CDR1 and CDR2: SGHVS and FQNEAQ. CDR3 protein: CASSLGLEQPQHF. The CDR3 bases are TGTGCCAGCAGCTTAGGTTTGGAGCAGCCCCAGCATTTT.

This clone was seen a few times. This chain uses TRBV2 with TRBJ1-4, with TRBD1 matching over 7 bases. The CDR3 has 14 amino acids. Germline trimming cut 7 bases from V and 7 bases from J; bases unmatched to any gene: 9. Germline lookup yields CDR1 SNHLY and CDR2 FYNNEI. The CDR3 sequence is CASMLQGIGEKLFF. The CDR3 bases are TGTGCCAGCATGCTACAGGGGATCGGTGAAAAACTGTTTTTT.

This clone occurred once. This chain connects TRBV6-2 or TRBV6-3 to TRBJ1-5; D perhaps matches TRBD1 (5 bases). This CDR3 contains 16 residues. CDR1 MNHEY and CDR2 SVGEGT come from the germline V gene. With 5 bases removed from V and 0 bases from J, the gap between germline ends came to 14 bases. CDR3 amino acids: CASSLLQGDSNQPQHF. CDR3 coding DNA: TGTGCCAGCAGTCTGCTCCAGGGCGATAGCAATCAGCCCCAGCATTTT.

This sequence joins TRBV15 and TRBJ2-1, with 7 bases that match TRBD1. Germline trimming cut 3 bases from V and 4 bases from J; bases unmatched to any gene: 9. Germline V gene sequence: CDR1 LNHNV, CDR2 YYDKDF (reference sequence). The CDR3 is 16 residues long. CDR3 bases: TGTGCCACCAGCAGCTCGGCAGGGGGTTTTTACAATGAGCAGTTCTTC. Translating gives CATSSSAGGFYNEQFF.

The rearrangement joins TRBV6-1 to TRBJ1-3; possibly TRBD1 for D (5 bases). CDR3 size: 12 residues. V was trimmed by 3 bases and J by 11 bases, leaving 11 bases between them. The germline gives CDR1 MNHNS, CDR2 SASEGT. The CDR3 region has the DNA TGTGCCAGCAGTGAGGGACTTCAAGCCATATATTTT. This encodes CASSEGLQAIYF.

The chain is built from TRBV4-1 and TRBJ1-1; 8 positions match TRBD1. V shed 3 bases, J shed 3 bases, and the junction held 6 bases outside the gene matches. This CDR3 has 15 amino acids. Germline CDR1 reads MGHRA; CDR2 reads YSYEKL. This CDR3 is CASSHRQGADTEAFF. CDR3 nucleotide sequence: TGCGCCAGCAGCCACCGCCAGGGGGCGGACACTGAAGCTTTCTTT.

The genes are TRBV7-8 and TRBJ1-6; D possibly corresponds to TRBD1 (5 bases). There are 14 residues in the CDR3. V shed 5 bases and J shed 2 bases, with 7 bases lying between them. The germline gives CDR1 SGHVS, CDR2 FQNEAQ. This CDR3 is CASSRQTYNSPLHF. The CDR3 coding sequence is TGTGCCAGCAGCCGACAGACCTATAATTCACCCCTCCACTTT.

This clone is a singleton in its sample. This chain connects TRBV15 to TRBJ1-2; D might be TRBD1 (5 bases). CDR1 is LNHNV, CDR2 YYDKDF, per germline (reference sequence). V dropped 1 base and J dropped 0 bases, with 15 bases sitting between them. This CDR3 is built from 17 residues. In DNA form, the CDR3 reads TGTGCCACCAGCAGAGGGGGCACAGGCCGACCTAACTATGGCTACACCTTC. Its protein product is CATSRGGTGRPNYGYTF.

In the case of this clone: The same CDR3 is also encoded by other DNA sequences in this sample. V and J are TRBV9 and TRBJ2-1, with TRBD2 as a possible D gene (6 bases). V was cut by 0 bases and J by 6 bases, with 7 bases left in between. This CDR3 spans 13 amino acids. Per germline, CDR1 SGDLS and CDR2 YYNGEE. CDR3 in amino acids: CASSVGGGNEQFF. The CDR3 bases are TGTGCCAGCAGCGTAGGGGGAGGCAATGAGCAGTTCTTC.

Comments on this clone: Additional DNA sequences in this sample encode the identical CDR3. The chain joins TRBV12-3 or TRBV12-4 to TRBJ1-1; TRBD1 is a possible D gene (5 bases). V was cut by 3 bases and J by 2 bases, with 7 bases left in between. The CDR3 loop spans 13 amino acids. The DNA for the CDR3 is TGTGCCAGCAGTTTGACAGTCAACACTGAAGCTTTCTTT. Protein product: CASSLTVNTEAFF.

This clone came up once. The chain links TRBV6-4 to TRBJ2-3; 12 nucleotides agree with TRBD2. In germline, CDR1 is MRHNA, CDR2 SNTAGT. This CDR3 region has 15 residues. The ends lost 4 bases at V and 8 bases at J; junction bases unmatched: 7. The CDR3 sequence: CASSVASGGVGTQYF. The CDR3 nucleotides read TGTGCCAGCAGTGTCGCTAGCGGGGGGGTCGGTACGCAGTATTTT.

The gene calls are TRBV29-1 and TRBJ2-7; D unresolved. The CDR3 totals 12 residues. Germline V CDR1 and CDR2: SQVTM, ANQGSEA. Trimming removed 4 bases at V and 0 bases at J, with 7 bases between. CDR3 sequence: CSVVGNSYEQYF. In DNA form, the CDR3 reads TGCAGCGTTGTCGGTAACTCCTACGAGCAGTACTTC.

The chain joins TRBV11-1 to TRBJ2-7, with 7 positions matching TRBD2. The CDR3 consists of 14 residues. Germline-derived CDR1 and CDR2 are SGHAT and FQDESV (reference sequence). V dropped 5 bases and J dropped 1; count of bases not matched to a gene: 5. The CDR3 DNA sequence: TGTGCCAGCAGCCTCGTCGGGGGGTCCTACGAGCAGTACTTC. It codes for CASSLVGGSYEQYF.

The chain joins TRBV11-2 to TRBJ2-1, with TRBD2 matching over 8 bases. Trimming at V came to 1 base and at J to 4 bases, leaving 6 bases not matched to a gene. This CDR3 has 16 amino acids. The germline V gene encodes CDR1 SGHAT and CDR2 FQNNGV. CDR3 protein: CASSLANSGAYNEQFF. As DNA, the CDR3 is TGTGCCAGCAGCTTAGCAAATAGCGGGGCGTACAATGAGCAGTTCTTC. The complete variable domain, with remaining parts taken from reference TRBV11-2 and TRBJ2-1, reads EAGVAQSPRYKIIEKRQSVAFWCNPISGHATLYWYQQILGQGPKLLIQFQNNGVVDDSQLPKDRFSAERLKGVDSTLKIQPAKLEDSAVYLCASSLANSGAYNEQFFGPGTRLTVL.

The V call is TRBV7-8, the J call TRBJ2-7; 10 nucleotides line up with TRBD2. The CDR3 length is 15 residues. V lost 2 bases and J lost 0; bases outside the gene matches: 1. Germline CDR1 reads SGHVS; CDR2 reads FQNEAQ. The CDR3 reads CASSLSSGGSYEQYF. CDR3 sequence (DNA): TGTGCCAGCAGCTTATCTAGCGGGGGCTCCTACGAGCAGTACTTC.

The rearrangement uses TRBV19 and TRBJ1-6, with D possibly being TRBD1 (6 bases). With 7 bases removed from V and 8 bases from J, the gap between germline ends came to 18 bases. The CDR3 runs 15 residues. Germline V CDR1 and CDR2: LNHDA, SQIVND (reference sequence). The DNA of the CDR3 is TGTGCCAGTACCACATACGGGGGGCAAGATTCACCCCTCCACTTT. Its translation: CASTTYGGQDSPLHF.

This chain connects TRBV7-2 to TRBJ2-7; D not certain. V lost 3 bases to trimming and J lost 2 bases, with 8 bases between them. This CDR3 comprises 13 residues. CDR1 and CDR2 (germline): SGHTA, FQGNSA. CDR3 amino acids: CASSFGGPYEQYF. In DNA form, the CDR3 reads TGTGCCAGCAGCTTCGGCGGCCCCTACGAGCAGTACTTC.

The chain joins TRBV5-4 to TRBJ2-5; TRBD2 matches at 9 bases. This CDR3 has 15 amino acids. Germline CDR1 reads SGHNT; CDR2 reads YYREEE (reference sequence). The junction had 7 bases not matched to a gene; V was cut back by 2 bases and J by 5 bases. The CDR3 DNA reads TGTGCCAGCAGCTTCGGCGGGGGGGCAAAGGAGACCCAGTACTTC. Its protein is CASSFGGGAKETQYF.

V usage is TRBV5-5 and J usage is TRBJ2-7; 8 bases map to TRBD1. CDR3 length: 16 residues. Germline CDR1 SGHKS, CDR2 YYEKEE (reference sequence). V lost 2 bases and J lost 3; bases outside the gene matches: 10. CDR3 region: CASSLGQGRLYYEQYF. In DNA form, the CDR3 reads TGTGCCAGCAGCTTAGGACAGGGAAGGTTATACTACGAGCAGTACTTC.

V usage is TRBV5-4 and J usage is TRBJ1-2; 8 bases agree with TRBD1. The germline V gene encodes CDR1 SGHNT and CDR2 YYREEE (reference sequence). J was trimmed by 8 bases and V by 6 bases; bases with no gene match: 12. The CDR3 totals 14 residues. In DNA form, the CDR3 reads TGTGCCAGCACCGTTCCTGGACAGGGAGGGGGCTACACCTTC. As protein: CASTVPGQGGGYTF.

The chain employs TRBV10-2 and TRBJ1-2, with a weak D call TRBD1 (5 bases). The CDR3 runs to 13 residues. Trimming left V 5 bases short and J 4 bases short, with 11 bases between. The germline gives CDR1 WSHSY, CDR2 SAAADI. The CDR3 sequence is CASSSDSRYGYTF. CDR3 nucleotide sequence: TGCGCCAGCAGTTCCGACAGCCGCTATGGCTACACCTTC.

V and J are TRBV6-6 and TRBJ1-3, with a tentative D call TRBD1 (5 bases). V lost 5 bases to trimming and J lost 0 bases, with 17 bases between them. The CDR3 extends over 17 amino acids. Looked up from germline, CDR1 is MNHNY and CDR2 is SVGAGI (reference sequence). In nucleotides, the CDR3 is TGTGCCAGCAGTCCTCGGACATCACTTTTCTCTGGAAACACCATATATTTT. The encoded protein is CASSPRTSLFSGNTIYF.

V gene TRBV13 combines with J gene TRBJ2-1; 12 nucleotides match TRBD1. The J segment lost 6 bases and the V segment lost 3 bases, leaving 3 bases of the junction unmatched. The CDR3 totals 15 residues. Germline lookup yields CDR1 PRHDT and CDR2 FYEKMQ (reference sequence). DNA of the CDR3: TGTGCCAGCAGCTTGGGACAGGGGGCCCCCAATGAGCAGTTCTTC. As protein: CASSLGQGAPNEQFF.